This TCR beta chain was documented in a study of vaccination effects on CD4 cells after COVID-19. At the level of the study: Each participant received a vaccine that was either BNT162b2 or mRNA-1273, given as two doses.

Prior to sequencing, the ViraFEST assay stimulated PBMC with viral peptide pools, which expanded the antigen-specific CD4+ T cells. Following culture for about ten days, CD4+ T cells were isolated. Vaccinees lacked prior SARS-CoV-2 infection and tested negative for nucleocapsid antibodies. Supplemented with around 11 IU/ml IL-2 and about 10 ug/ml peptides, approximately 2 million PBMC per well were kept in culture. A half-volume exchange with IL-2 medium occurred on days 3 and 7. Study-level findings and limits: The study found that only 1 of 255 vaccine-induced clones from healthy vaccinees cross-reacted with common cold coronaviruses.

Libraries were prepared by immunoSEQ multiplex PCR; TCRdb keeps only in-frame clonotypes and omits some of them. Among 20,000 to 30,000 clones, around 71% were seen once, and the ten largest hold about an eighth. Germline loops: CDR1 SGHKS, CDR2 YYEKEE (reference sequence). The V end lost 0 bases, the J end lost 11 bases, and 17 bases lay between the germline ends. There are 14 residues in the CDR3. As for this clone: What it binds is not known.

The J gene is TRBJ1-1, the V gene TRBV5-5; D is possibly TRBD1 (5 bases). The sequencing used CD4+ T cells from PBMCs cultured with HCoV-OC43 spike peptides, collected before COVID-19 vaccination. The subset was: HCoV-OC43 spike overlapping peptide pool stimulation. The sequence came from a human donor who received a COVID-19 vaccine. In DNA, the CDR3 is TGTGCCAGCAGCTTGGAGGTCGCTAACAGGTGGGCTTTCTTT. Its protein is CASSLEVANRWAFF.